The clone carrying this T cell receptor (beta chain) showed up just a few times. This specimen comes from a study of blood T cell repertoires in COVID-19. The table came from immunoSEQ multiplex PCR; TCRdb's copy has only in-frame clones and leaves some out. This sample has tens of thousands of clones, with 79% found just once. V lost 1 base and J lost 4; bases outside the gene matches: 9. Germline loops: CDR1 KGHDR, CDR2 SFDVKD. The CDR3 runs 18 residues. The sequenced material came from peripheral blood. The clonotype was recovered from a woman older than 75 with active or convalescent COVID-19. The V call is TRBV24-1, the J call TRBJ2-5, with TRBD2 matching 12 bases. The CDR3 spells CATSDFGLAGGLRETQYF. The CDR3 DNA is TGTGCCACCAGTGATTTTGGGCTAGCGGGAGGGCTAAGAGAGACCCAGTACTTC.